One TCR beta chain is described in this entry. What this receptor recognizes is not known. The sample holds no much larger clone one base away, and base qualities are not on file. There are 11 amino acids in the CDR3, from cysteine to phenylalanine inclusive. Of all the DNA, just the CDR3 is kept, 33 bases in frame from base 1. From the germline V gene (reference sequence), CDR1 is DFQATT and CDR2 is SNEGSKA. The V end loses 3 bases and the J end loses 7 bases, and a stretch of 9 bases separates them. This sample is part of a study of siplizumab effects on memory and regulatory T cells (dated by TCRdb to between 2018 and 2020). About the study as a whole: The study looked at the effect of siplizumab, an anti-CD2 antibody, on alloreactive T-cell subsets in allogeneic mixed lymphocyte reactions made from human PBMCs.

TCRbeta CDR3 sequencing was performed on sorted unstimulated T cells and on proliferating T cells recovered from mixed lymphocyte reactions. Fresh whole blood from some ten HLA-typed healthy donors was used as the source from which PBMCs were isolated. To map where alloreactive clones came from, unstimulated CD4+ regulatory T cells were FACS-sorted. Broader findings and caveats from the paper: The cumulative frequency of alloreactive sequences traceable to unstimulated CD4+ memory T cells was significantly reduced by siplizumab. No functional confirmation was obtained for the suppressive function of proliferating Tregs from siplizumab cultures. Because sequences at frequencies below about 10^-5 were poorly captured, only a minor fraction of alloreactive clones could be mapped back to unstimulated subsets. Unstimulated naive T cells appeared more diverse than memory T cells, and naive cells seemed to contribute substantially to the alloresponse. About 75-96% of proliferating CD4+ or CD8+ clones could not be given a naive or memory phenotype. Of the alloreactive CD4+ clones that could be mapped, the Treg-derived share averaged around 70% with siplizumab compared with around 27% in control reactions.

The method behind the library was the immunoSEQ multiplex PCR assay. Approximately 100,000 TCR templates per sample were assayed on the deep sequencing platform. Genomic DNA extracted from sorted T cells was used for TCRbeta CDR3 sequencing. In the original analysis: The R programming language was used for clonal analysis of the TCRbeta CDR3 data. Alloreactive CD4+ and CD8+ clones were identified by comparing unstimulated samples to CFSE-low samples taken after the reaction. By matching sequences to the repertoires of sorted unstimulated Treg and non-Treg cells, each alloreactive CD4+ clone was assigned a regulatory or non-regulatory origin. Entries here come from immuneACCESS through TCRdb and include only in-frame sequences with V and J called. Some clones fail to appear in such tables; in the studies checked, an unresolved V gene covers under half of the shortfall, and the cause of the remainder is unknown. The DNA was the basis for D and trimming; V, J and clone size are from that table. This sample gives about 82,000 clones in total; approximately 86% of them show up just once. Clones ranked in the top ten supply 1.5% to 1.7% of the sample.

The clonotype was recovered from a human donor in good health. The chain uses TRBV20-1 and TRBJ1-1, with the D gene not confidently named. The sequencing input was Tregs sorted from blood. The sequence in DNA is TGCAGTGCTAGTATGGCGATTGAAGCTTTCTTT. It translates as CSASMAIEAFF.